This note documents a single T cell receptor beta chain sequence. Its target antigen remains unknown. Per-nucleotide qualities are absent, and no much larger clonotype sits a single base away. According to the study, the label for this sample's time point signals: baseline before first vaccination. Vaccinee samples came from UK trials COV001 and COV002, including a single-blind randomized controlled phase 2/3 trial of AZD1222 (ChAdOx1 nCoV-19) in healthy adults. Trial participant PBMC samples were collected at day 0 and day 28 after the second dose for TCRbeta chain sequencing. The CDR3 regions of human TCRbeta chains were analyzed by immunosequencing. In the authors' own workflow: Repertoire TCRs were matched against a reference library of SARS-CoV-2-specific TCRs generated with the MIRA antigen-specificity platform. Breadth was defined as the fraction of unique TCRs that were SARS-CoV-2-associated. Depth was defined as the fraction of total T cells that were SARS-CoV-2-associated. Using the MIRA data, each spike-specific TCR was mapped to the spike region that the TCR reacts to and placed in a CD4 or CD8 class. Log10-transformed breadth and depth values were compared by one-way ANOVA with Sidak's multiple comparisons tests. In TCRdb, the immuneACCESS table is reduced to in-frame sequences with V and J assigned. These tables do not hold every clone; where another copy was compared, an unresolved V gene accounts for under half, and the others remain unexplained. D and trimming were read from the DNA, whereas the V and J calls and clone size are those reported in that table. Here the sample has 60,000 to 85,000 clones; around 85% occur a single time. The top ten constitute around 21% of the sample.

The data originate from a study of T cell responses to AZD1222 COVID-19 vaccine (dated by TCRdb to the early 2020s). For context, the study as a whole: AZD1222 recipients whose second dose came at about 4 weeks and those whose second dose came at about 12 weeks were combined into one group, since spike-specific TCR depth and breadth did not differ between the two schedules. TCR sequencing was performed for 230 to 250 trial participants, of whom about 200 were given two doses of AZD1222 and around 25 were given two doses of MenACWY control vaccine. Trial participants were enrolled by age into subgroups of 18-55, 56-69 and 70-plus years, and around 150, 29 and 61 TCR-sequenced participants, respectively, were included in these subgroups.

General findings and caveats noted by the study authors: Most participants were white British and females outnumbered males, and the authors suggested that clonal diversity may have been underestimated. Reportedly, almost half of the unique spike-specific TCRs recognized epitopes lying outside the regions that are mutated in the B.1.351 and B.1.1.7 variants. Conclusions about previously exposed vaccinees were limited because only six AZD1222 recipients were SARS-CoV-2 seropositive at baseline. In the small 56-69-year group, the increase in depth fell short of significance, most likely because of low power. Vaccine-associated CD4 TCRs spanned the whole spike protein, with dominant responses in regions 160-218 and 743-854. After two AZD1222 doses, both the breadth and the depth of spike-specific TCRs were significantly higher than at day 0 and than in MenACWY recipients. Because no samples from the day 14 peak response were available, repertoires could be characterized only after the peak T cell response.

Relative to germline, V is 3 bases shorter and J is 2 bases shorter, with 11 bases between their ends. There are 14 amino acids in the CDR3, from cysteine to phenylalanine inclusive. Of the read, only the CDR3 DNA is kept; its 42 bases are in frame from base 1. CDR1 and CDR2 were assigned from the germline V gene as SGHVS and FNYEAQ. The receptor was isolated from an adult in good health. Here the chain combines TRBV7-6 and TRBJ2-7; a tentative D call is TRBD2 (6 bases match). The specimen comprised peripheral blood, sampled on day 0 of AZD1222 vaccination. The CDR3 protein is CASSLRRDTYEQYF. The nucleotide sequence is TGTGCCAGCAGCTTGAGGAGGGATACCTACGAGCAGTACTTC.